The 24 T cell receptor beta chains presented below share a single source sample, sequenced in a study of T cell repertoires in cytomegalovirus infection. TCRdb re-derived calls from the reads in MiXCR, one entry per CDR3 protein. The sample holds 510,000 or so distinct CDR3 sequences; about 26% are singletons and the top ten take around 13%. The source material was PBMCs. The receptors here all came from a human donor in good health (CMV status not recorded). Some clones in this sample may be carry-over from other donors' samples.

This clonotype was found many times. In DNA, the CDR3 is TGTGCCAGCAGCTGGAGCGGTAAGAGCACAGATACGCAGTATTTT. This codes for CASSWSGKSTDTQYF. The chain combines TRBV7-2 with TRBJ2-3; tentatively, D is TRBD2 (5 bases). Trimming took off 4 bases at V and 0 bases at J, with 11 bases between the two ends. Germline CDR1 and CDR2: SGHTA and FQGNSA. This CDR3 has 15 residues.

A few counts support this clonotype. The chain combines TRBV27 with TRBJ2-3, with 12 bases fitting TRBD2. This CDR3 spans 18 amino acids. Trimming at V came to 5 bases and at J to 6 bases, leaving 15 bases not matched to a gene. Looked up from germline, CDR1 is MNHEY and CDR2 is SMNVEV (reference sequence). The CDR3, as DNA: TGTGCCAGCAGTAGTTTTCGGACTAGCGGGATCGGGTTGGATACGCAGTATTTT. It encodes CASSSFRTSGIGLDTQYF.

Only a few counts were recorded for this clonotype. This sequence joins TRBV12-3 or TRBV12-4 and TRBJ1-2; maybe TRBD1 (5 bases). V lost 5 bases to trimming and J lost 2 bases, with 12 bases between them. This CDR3 contains 14 residues. CDR3 in DNA: TGTGCCAGCAGTCCAAAGGGACGGAACTATGGCTACACCTTC. This gives the protein CASSPKGRNYGYTF.

This clonotype was seen ten or more times. The chain carries TRBV7-2 and TRBJ2-7, with 7 positions matching TRBD2. V was pared by 8 bases and J by 9 bases, with 16 bases of the junction left unmatched. Germline values: CDR1 SGHTA, CDR2 FQGNSA. The CDR3 has 14 residues. In DNA, the CDR3 is TGTGCCAGCGTCTCGACGGGCGGGAGTGAGGTGCAGTACGTC. Amino acid sequence: CASVSTGGSEVQYV.

A few counts support this clonotype. This rearrangement joins TRBV28 to TRBJ1-4; TRBD1 agrees at 7 bases. This CDR3 is 13 amino acids long. V lost 8 bases to trimming and J lost 4 bases; unmatched junction nucleotides: 4. The germline V gene has CDR1 MDHEN and CDR2 SYDVKM. CDR3 loop: CASAGGGNEKLFF. The CDR3 DNA reads TGTGCCAGCGCAGGGGGAGGTAATGAAAAACTGTTTTTT.

This clonotype was recorded a few times. This chain connects TRBV18 to TRBJ1-4, with 8 bases lining up with TRBD1. J lost 7 bases, V lost 6 bases, and 13 bases had no gene match. In germline, CDR1 is KGHSH, CDR2 LQKENI. The CDR3 length is 16 residues. The CDR3 DNA sequence: TGTGCCAGCTCGCCAACGCAGGACAGGGCGGGTGAAAAACTGTTTTTT. Amino acids: CASSPTQDRAGEKLFF.

In this sample, this clonotype turned up many times. The rearrangement uses TRBV12-3 or TRBV12-4 and TRBJ1-2; TRBD1 might be the D (6 bases). V was pared by 2 bases and J by 8 bases, with 12 bases between. This CDR3 spans 13 amino acids. The CDR3 is CASSLRGGLGYTF. CDR3 bases: TGTGCCAGCAGTTTAAGGGGGGGCCTCGGCTACACCTTC.

This rearrangement joins TRBV6-2 or TRBV6-3 to TRBJ2-1; D not certain. This CDR3 has 16 residues. Germline assignment: CDR1 MNHEY and CDR2 SVGEGT. The V and J ends lost 8 bases and 0 bases respectively, with 17 bases between them. The CDR3 DNA reads TGTGCCAGCTACGACGCACGTTCGAGCTCCTACAATGAGCAGTTCTTC. Encoded protein: CASYDARSSSYNEQFF.

This rearrangement joins TRBV12-3 or TRBV12-4 to TRBJ2-3; 7 nucleotides align to TRBD2. With 6 bases clipped from V and 0 bases from J, the junction kept 3 bases outside the gene matches. The CDR3 is 14 amino acids. The CDR3 loop is CASRLAASTDTQYF. The CDR3, as DNA: TGTGCCAGCAGGCTAGCGGCTAGCACAGATACGCAGTATTTT.

The rearrangement uses TRBV5-1 and TRBJ2-1, with unresolved D. Trimming took 0 bases from V and 0 from J, leaving 10 bases between them. The CDR3 has 16 residues. The germline V gene encodes CDR1 SGHRS and CDR2 YFSETQ. CDR3 in DNA: TGCGCCAGCAGCTTGGTTCCCTCGAGCTCCTACAATGAGCAGTTCTTC. This gives the protein CASSLVPSSSYNEQFF.

The CDR3, as DNA: TGTGCCAGCAGCGTTGGGCGGGGCTCCTACGAGCAGTACGTC. This encodes CASSVGRGSYEQYV. V is TRBV7-2 and J is TRBJ2-7; D may be TRBD2 (6 bases). This CDR3 has 14 residues. Germline values: CDR1 SGHTA, CDR2 FQGNSA. V was clipped by 5 bases and J by 0 bases, with 11 bases between them.

The rearrangement joins TRBV5-1 to TRBJ1-4, with D perhaps TRBD1 (5 bases). Deletions cut 5 bases from V and 4 bases from J, with 18 bases between. From germline, CDR1 is SGHRS and CDR2 YFSETQ. The CDR3 has 16 residues. In DNA, the CDR3 is TGCGCCAGCAGAACTGGAACCCAGGGCGGTAATGAAAAACTGTTTTTT. This encodes CASRTGTQGGNEKLFF.

Details on this clonotype: One end of the junction fails to match germline, which may point to a read error. The V and J genes are TRBV5-6 and TRBJ1-6, with 9 bases that match TRBD1. Germline values: CDR1 SGHDT, CDR2 YYEEEE. CDR3 length: 18 amino acids. The CDR3 DNA reads TGTGCCAGCAGCCGCGGGACAGGGTCTAGCTCCTATAGTTCACCCCTCCACTTT. It specifies CASSRGTGSSSYSSPLHF.

The J gene is TRBJ2-5, the V gene TRBV12-3 or TRBV12-4; D may correspond to TRBD1 or TRBD2 (5 bases each). V gave up 6 bases and J gave up 2 bases, with 13 bases separating them. The CDR3 runs 14 residues. The CDR3 DNA sequence: TGTGCCAGCAGGGGGACCCGCCGGCAAGAGACCCAGTACTTC. This sequence encodes CASRGTRRQETQYF.

This chain uses TRBV7-8 with TRBJ2-7; D is ambiguous. Germline assignment: CDR1 SGHVS and CDR2 FQNEAQ. The CDR3 has 14 residues. V was pared by 2 bases and J by 4 bases, with 12 bases between. The CDR3 here is CASSLRVGSYEQYV. The DNA for the CDR3 is TGTGCCAGCAGCTTAAGGGTCGGCTCGTACGAGCAGTACGTC.

This clonotype was observed a few times. The gene calls are TRBV11-2 and TRBJ1-3, with D possibly matching TRBD1 (6 bases). V was shortened by 5 bases and J by 2 bases, with 13 bases between the two germline ends. Per the germline V gene, CDR1 is SGHAT and CDR2 is FQNNGV. This CDR3 is 15 amino acids long. The CDR3 coding sequence is TGTGCCAGCAGCCCTGGGGGCGGCCCTGGAAACACCATATATTTT. It translates to CASSPGGGPGNTIYF.

This clonotype showed up just a few times. V usage is TRBV10-3 and J usage is TRBJ2-6; D unclear. This CDR3 is 16 amino acids long. The germline V gene encodes CDR1 ENHRY and CDR2 SYGVKD. Trimming stripped 4 bases from V and 0 bases from J, with 10 bases between. CDR3 coding DNA: TGTGCCATCAGTGCAGATAGGACCTCTGGGGCCAACGTCCTGACTTTC. As protein: CAISADRTSGANVLTF.

This clonotype has a handful of counts. The chain links TRBV29-1 to TRBJ1-3; D ambiguous. The CDR3 runs to 12 residues. Trimming stripped 7 bases from V and 4 bases from J, with 11 bases between. Germline V gives CDR1 SQVTM, CDR2 ANQGSEA. For the CDR3, the DNA is TGCAGCGGCCGGCTGAGGGGAAACACCATATATTTT. The encoded protein is CSGRLRGNTIYF.

V usage is TRBV29-1 and J usage is TRBJ1-1; the match to TRBD1 covers 7 bases. V dropped 4 bases and J dropped 4; count of bases not matched to a gene: 12. Germline CDR1 and CDR2: SQVTM and ANQGSEA. This CDR3 contains 15 residues. CDR3 protein: CSVAGTAQGGTEAFF. The DNA of the CDR3 is TGCAGCGTTGCTGGGACAGCCCAAGGAGGCACTGAAGCTTTCTTT.

In this sample, this clonotype turned up a few times. The V call is TRBV14, the J call TRBJ2-3; D unclear. CDR1 and CDR2 (germline): SGHDN, FVKESK. The ends were cut back, 4 bases at V and 1 base at J, with 12 bases in the middle. The CDR3 spans 15 residues. The CDR3 bases are TGTGCCAGCAGCCTTACACGGACGCGCACAGATACGCAGTATTTT. This codes for CASSLTRTRTDTQYF.

The chain is built from TRBV12-3 or TRBV12-4 and TRBJ1-2; no firm D call. The CDR3 contains 15 residues. V gave up 2 bases and J gave up 1 base, with 11 bases separating them. CDR3 nucleotides: TGTGCCAGCAGTTTATTCCTGACAAGTAACTATGGCTACACCTTC. Translating gives CASSLFLTSNYGYTF.

This clonotype has at least ten counts. The rearrangement links TRBV7-2 to TRBJ1-6; the D gene is possibly TRBD1 (5 bases). Deletions cut 4 bases from V and 7 bases from J, with 11 bases between. The CDR3 sequence is 14 residues long. Germline values: CDR1 SGHTA, CDR2 FQGNSA. The CDR3 spells CASSWGPKNSPLHF. CDR3 coding DNA: TGTGCCAGCAGCTGGGGACCAAAGAATTCACCCCTCCACTTT.

This clonotype has only a few counts. V and J are TRBV6-2 or TRBV6-3 and TRBJ2-3; a possible D gene is TRBD2 (6 bases). Trimming took 5 bases from V and 2 from J, leaving 14 bases between them. Germline CDR1 reads MNHEY; CDR2 reads SVGEGT. The CDR3 is 15 residues long. The CDR3 spells CASSEMGLVTDTQYF. In nucleotides, the CDR3 is TGTGCCAGCAGTGAAATGGGACTCGTCACAGATACGCAGTATTTT.

The table lists this clonotype with a few counts. The V gene is TRBV24-1, the J gene TRBJ1-5; 8 bases agree with TRBD1. Unmatched junction bases numbered 4, after V lost 5 bases and J lost 2 bases. This CDR3 is built from 15 residues. Germline V gene sequence: CDR1 KGHDR, CDR2 SFDVKD. CDR3 sequence (DNA): TGTGCCACCAGTGCTCAGGGGGCGCGCAATCAGCCCCAGCATTTT. Encoded protein: CATSAQGARNQPQHF.